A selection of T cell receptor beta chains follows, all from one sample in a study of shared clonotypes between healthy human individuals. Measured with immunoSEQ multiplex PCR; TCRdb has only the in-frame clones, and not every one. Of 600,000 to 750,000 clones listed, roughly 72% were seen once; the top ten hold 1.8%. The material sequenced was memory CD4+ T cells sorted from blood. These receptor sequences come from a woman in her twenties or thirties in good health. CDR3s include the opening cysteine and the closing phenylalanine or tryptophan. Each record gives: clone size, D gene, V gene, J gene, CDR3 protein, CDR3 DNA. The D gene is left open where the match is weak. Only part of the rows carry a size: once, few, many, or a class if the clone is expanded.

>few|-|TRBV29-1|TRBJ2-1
CSVRRDGSYNEQFF
TGCAGCGTTCGACGGGACGGCAGCTACAATGAGCAGTTCTTC
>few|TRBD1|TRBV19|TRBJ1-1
CASHQGQRNTEAFF
TGTGCCAGTCACCAGGGACAGCGTAACACTGAAGCTTTCTTT
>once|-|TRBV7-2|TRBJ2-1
CASRPPGVRGNEQFF
TGTGCCAGCAGGCCCCCCGGGGTGCGGGGAAATGAGCAGTTCTTC
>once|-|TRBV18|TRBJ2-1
CASSPNADYEQFF
TGTGCCAGCTCACCCAACGCAGATTATGAGCAGTTCTTC
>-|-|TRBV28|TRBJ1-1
CASGAGSNTEAFF
TGTGCCAGCGGGGCGGGGTCGAACACTGAAGCTTTCTTT
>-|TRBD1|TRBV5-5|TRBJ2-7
CASSLGTGISYEQYF
TGTGCCAGCAGCTTAGGGACAGGGATTTCCTACGAGCAGTACTTC
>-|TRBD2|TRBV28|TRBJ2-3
CASSLNGWAGGFEDTQYF
TGTGCCAGCAGTCTAAATGGGTGGGCGGGAGGTTTTGAGGATACGCAGTATTTT
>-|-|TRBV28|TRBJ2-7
CASNSHLQPYEQYF
TGTGCCAGCAACTCGCACCTGCAGCCCTACGAGCAGTACTTC
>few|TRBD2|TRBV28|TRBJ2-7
CASSLTVAGAYEQYF
TGTGCCAGCAGTTTAACGGTAGCGGGAGCTTACGAGCAGTACTTC
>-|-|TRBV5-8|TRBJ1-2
CASIEVGYYGYTF
TGTGCCAGCATCGAGGTGGGGTACTATGGCTACACCTTC